This section outlines one T cell receptor (beta chain) sequence together with its context. This sample is part of a study of blood T cell repertoires in COVID-19. In the original processing: Estimates of nucleated cell counts were drawn from the amplification of reference gene primers. Method: immunoSEQ multiplex PCR; TCRdb's copy keeps in-frame clones and lacks some. From that table come the V and J calls and clone size; the DNA was used to work out D and trimming. This table has about 170,000 clones, approximately 86% appearing once. This receptor was taken from a woman older than 75 with active or convalescent COVID-19. Input material: peripheral blood.

The CDR3 DNA sequence: TGTGCCAGCAGCTTGCGGACTAGCGGGGCCTTTGACGAGCAGTTCTTC. Amino acids: CASSLRTSGAFDEQFF. The chain combines TRBV11-3 with TRBJ2-1, with TRBD2 identical over 12 bases. The CDR3 covers 16 residues. The germline V gene has CDR1 SGHNT and CDR2 YENEEA. V shed 3 bases, J shed 10 bases, and the junction held 10 bases outside the gene matches.